This T cell receptor beta chain stems from a study of shared clonotypes between healthy human individuals (TCRdb year 2020). At the level of the whole study: Two women and three men aged 18 to 49 years were included in the cohort. For each donor, CD4 naive and CD4 memory were each run on three plates, CD8 naive on two plates, and CD8 memory on one plate. To estimate repertoire size and how much clonotype sharing occurs between individuals, the study deeply sequenced the blood TCR repertoires of about five healthy adults. To increase sequencing depth and limit assay-specific biases, TCR repertoire library preparation and sequencing were carried out by different laboratories using diverse techniques. Between about 0.8 and 9 billion PBMCs per donor were obtained by leukapheresis. General findings and caveats noted by the study authors: Higher generation probabilities were observed for clonotypes shared by all four sorted-subset donors than for non-shared clonotypes. Naive subsets generally had larger estimated clonotype richness than memory subsets did. Even with the large sequencing depth, rarefaction of the sorted-subset datasets indicated that sequencing was incomplete. Based on pairwise subsampling, the degree of clonotype sharing among donors was expected to be affected by sequencing depth. Sampling was restricted to blood, and TCR repertoires in tissue are likely to differ from TCR repertoires in blood. Because the study included a small number of donors, the genetic and exposure-history diversity represented was limited. Sharing across a handful of donors was observed for about 5% of naive CD4, under 4% of naive CD8, over 2% of memory CD4, and around 0.42% of memory CD8 clonotypes.

In the case of this clone: Its antigen is currently not known. No base quality information exists; no much larger clone differs at one position.

The germline V gene gives CDR1 as SGHAT and CDR2 as FQNNGV. The CDR3, cysteine through phenylalanine, is 15 amino acids long. Only the CDR3 DNA is retained, 45 bases long and in frame from the first base. Here V drops 0 bases and J drops 3 bases, and the junction holds 1 base not matched to any gene. Healthy HIV-negative adults with no recently reported acute infections or vaccinations were included as donors. All donors were Caucasian adults living in Nashville, Tennessee, USA. Magnetic negative selection was used to enrich CD4+ T cells, after which naive cells were positively selected on CD45RA and the negative fraction became the memory subset. Blood was collected by leukapheresis, and PBMCs were isolated by Ficoll-Histopaque density gradient centrifugation and then cryopreserved in liquid nitrogen vapor phase. Purity and quantity of every magnetically sorted T cell population were checked by analytical flow cytometry. From each sorted fraction, genomic DNA was isolated and quantified by UV absorbance on a Nanodrop 2000c.

Using the deep immunoSEQ assay, TCR CDR3 regions were amplified from genomic DNA by multiplex PCR. Genomic DNA extracted from each cell subset was distributed evenly over all wells of several immunoSEQ 96-well plates, and each plate served as one replicate. Each replicate PCR for sorted subsets received approximately 220 ng genomic DNA, equal to about 29,000 T cell genomes. Purified libraries were quantified with a Qubit 3.0 fluorometer, sized on a Bioanalyzer 2100, and re-quantified with the KAPA Library Quantification kit. A separate single-read 150-cycle Illumina NextSeq 550 flow cell was used to sequence each immunoSEQ 96-well plate. The authors' pipeline ran thus. The immunoSEQ output contained only junctional sequences without quality scores, so filtering could not match that applied to full-length reads. To assign V/J genes and CDR3, sequences were annotated using PyIR, a Python wrapper for IgBLAST v1.9, with IMGT germline references. Reads were filtered out if the reads had weak V/J assignments (E-value above 1e-6), no CDR3, stop codons, out-of-frame junctions, or ambiguous translated residues. A V3J clonotype was defined by an identical inferred V gene, J gene, and CDR3 amino acid sequence. Percentage overlap between repertoires was computed as shared unique clonotypes divided by the size of the smaller repertoire. Three approaches were used to assess repertoire richness: RTK rarefaction, the Chao1 estimator, and Recon v2.1 estimates of unobserved clonotypes. OLGA was used to compute generation probabilities for all TCRbeta clonotypes that the gDNA method yielded from a few donors. The table was pulled from immuneACCESS by TCRdb, which kept in-frame rearrangements only. Such tables lose some clones; where checked, under half of the loss comes from unresolved V genes, and the rest has no known cause. V, J and clone size are those of that table, while D and trimming were read from the DNA. Here the sample has more than 150,000 clones; approximately 62% occur a single time. The top ten constitute roughly 10% of the sample.

The material sequenced was memory CD4+ T cells sorted from blood. Per the publication, the cell subset or site label means: CD45RA-negative fraction. The sequence was obtained from a man under 40 in good health. This sequence uses TRBV11-2 and TRBJ1-4; a stretch of 7 junction bases matches TRBD1. The DNA sequence follows: TGTGCCAGCAGCTTAGAGGACAGGCCTAATGAAAAACTGTTTTTT. It translates as CASSLEDRPNEKLFF.